The 28 T cell receptor beta chains below were found in one sample sequenced in a study of blood T cell repertoires in COVID-19. Clones were sequenced by immunoSEQ multiplex PCR, and TCRdb holds only the in-frame ones, with some missing. The data hold over 30,000 clones, with 90% to 95% observed a single time. Sequencing used peripheral blood. The receptors derive from a human donor in a cohort sampled during active COVID-19.

The chain has TRBV15 and TRBJ2-2; TRBD1 might be the D (6 bases). CDR3 size: 16 residues. Trimming removed 0 bases at V and 7 bases at J, with 15 bases between. Germline V gives CDR1 LNHNV, CDR2 YYDKDF (reference sequence). The CDR3: CATSRDQGIKNGELFF. The CDR3 nucleotides read TGTGCCACCAGCAGAGATCAGGGGATCAAGAACGGGGAGCTGTTTTTT.

The chain is built from TRBV19 and TRBJ2-1; 9 positions agree with TRBD2. V dropped 9 bases and J dropped 0; count of bases not matched to a gene: 6. The CDR3 is made up of 15 amino acids. Germline values: CDR1 LNHDA, CDR2 SQIVND (reference sequence). The CDR3 region is CASQTSGFSYNEQFF. The CDR3 coding sequence is TGTGCCAGCCAAACTAGCGGGTTCTCCTACAATGAGCAGTTCTTC.

This chain uses TRBV27 with TRBJ2-6; possible D gene TRBD1, 5 bases. This CDR3 is built from 17 residues. CDR1 MNHEY and CDR2 SMNVEV come from the germline V gene (reference sequence). With 6 bases removed from V and 3 bases from J, the gap between germline ends came to 18 bases. The chain's CDR3 is CASSRTLGLLGANVLTF. CDR3 sequence (DNA): TGTGCCAGCAGCCGTACCTTGGGGCTACTTGGGGCCAACGTCCTGACTTTC.

This clone appeared once. This sequence joins TRBV2 and TRBJ1-1; TRBD1 matches at 8 bases. Germline V lookup: CDR1 SNHLY, CDR2 FYNNEI. The CDR3 has 17 amino acids. The junction had 10 bases not matched to a gene; V was cut back by 2 bases and J by 2 bases. This CDR3 reads CASSERRQGPLNTEAFF. The CDR3 nucleotides are TGTGCCAGCAGTGAACGCAGACAGGGGCCACTAAACACTGAAGCTTTCTTT.

This chain links TRBV18 with TRBJ2-1; 12 nucleotides align to TRBD2. The CDR3 sequence is 15 residues long. Germline V lookup: CDR1 KGHSH, CDR2 LQKENI. V was pared by 4 bases and J by 12 bases, with 10 bases of the junction left unmatched. Written as DNA, the CDR3 is TGTGCCAGCTCACAAGGACTAGCGGGACGGGAACGGCAGTTCTTC. Translation gives CASSQGLAGRERQFF. Full variable domain (outside the CDR3, taken from reference TRBV18 and TRBJ2-1): NAGVMQNPRHLVRRRGQEARLRCSPMKGHSHVYWYRQLPEEGLKFMVYLQKENIIDESGMPKERFSAEFPKEGPSILRIQQVVRGDSAAYFCASSQGLAGRERQFFGPGTRLTVL.

The rearrangement joins TRBV24-1 to TRBJ2-2; D unclear. This CDR3 has 13 residues. Germline CDR1 KGHDR, CDR2 SFDVKD. V lost 3 bases, J lost 3 bases, and 4 bases lay in between. The CDR3 sequence is CATSDRDTGELFF. In DNA, the CDR3 is TGTGCCACCAGTGATCGGGACACCGGGGAGCTGTTTTTT.

J is TRBJ2-3 and V is TRBV13; perhaps TRBD2 as D (5 bases). The CDR3 runs to 13 residues. CDR1 PRHDT and CDR2 FYEKMQ come from the germline V gene (reference sequence). Trimming left V 0 bases short and J 7 bases short, with 8 bases between. The CDR3 DNA sequence: TGTGCCAGCAGCTTAGGGGACTTAAATACGCAGTATTTT. It codes for CASSLGDLNTQYF.

The chain joins TRBV7-9 to TRBJ2-1, with 9 bases fitting TRBD1. V gave up 0 bases and J gave up 8 bases; unmatched junction bases: 11. Germline lookup yields CDR1 SEHNR and CDR2 FQNEAQ (reference sequence). The CDR3 totals 17 residues. The CDR3 DNA follows: TGTGCCAGCAGCTTAGCTCTACACCGGGACAGGGTCGATGAGCAGTTCTTC. Translating it yields CASSLALHRDRVDEQFF.

The V and J genes are TRBV9 and TRBJ1-3, with D unresolved. The CDR3 is made up of 15 amino acids. The germline V gene has CDR1 SGDLS and CDR2 YYNGEE. V lost 1 base and J lost 2, with 10 bases in between. CDR3 nucleotides: TGTGCCAGCAGCGTAATGGGAGGGACTGGAAACACCATATATTTT. It translates to CASSVMGGTGNTIYF.

The chain recombines TRBV5-4 with TRBJ2-2; a weak D match, TRBD2 (5 bases). The CDR3 sequence is 14 residues long. Germline values: CDR1 SGHNT, CDR2 YYREEE (reference sequence). V gave up 6 bases and J gave up 0 bases, with 9 bases separating them. For the CDR3, the DNA is TGTGCCAGCAACCGGGGTCCGAACACCGGGGAGCTGTTTTTT. Its protein is CASNRGPNTGELFF.

The chain couples TRBV5-8 to TRBJ1-1; the match to TRBD1 covers 8 bases. Germline CDR1 is SGHTS and CDR2 is YDEGEE. Unmatched junction bases numbered 6, after V lost 4 bases and J lost 1 base. The CDR3 totals 15 residues. The chain's CDR3 is CASSVGQGWNTEAFF. In nucleotides, the CDR3 is TGTGCCAGCAGCGTCGGACAGGGTTGGAACACTGAAGCTTTCTTT.

The CDR3 protein is CASSQSGTYEQYF. The CDR3, as DNA: TGTGCCAGCAGCCAATCCGGGACCTACGAGCAGTACTTC. The chain joins TRBV3-1 (or the pseudogene TRBV3-2) to TRBJ2-7, with D maybe TRBD2 (5 bases). From germline, CDR1 is LGHDT and CDR2 YNNKEL (reference sequence). The V end was cut by 2 bases, the J end by 2 bases, with 7 bases between. The CDR3 sequence is 13 residues long.

The rearrangement uses TRBV7-8 and TRBJ2-3, with 10 bases identical to TRBD2. The CDR3 sequence is 15 residues long. V shed 5 bases and J 4 bases; nucleotides not matched to a gene: 6. Germline V gene sequence: CDR1 SGHVS, CDR2 FQNEAQ. The CDR3 nucleotides read TGTGCCAGCAGCATGAGCGGGAGGGCCGCAGATACGCAGTATTTT. Translating gives CASSMSGRAADTQYF.

The gene calls are TRBV29-1 and TRBJ1-2; TRBD1 agrees at 7 bases. This CDR3 contains 13 residues. The germline CDR1 and CDR2 sequences are SQVTM and ANQGSEA. The V gene end was trimmed by 5 bases and the J gene end by 1 base; junction bases not matched to a gene: 4. The CDR3 DNA reads as TGCAGCGTTTGGGACAGCTATAACTATGGCTACACCTTC. This gives the protein CSVWDSYNYGYTF.

The chain carries TRBV7-3 and TRBJ2-7; TRBD2 is a possible D gene (6 bases). Germline assignment: CDR1 SGHTA and CDR2 FQGTGA. Trimming took off 2 bases at V and 0 bases at J, with 11 bases between the two ends. The CDR3 contains 15 residues. This CDR3 is CASSLGGGSSYEQYF. The CDR3 nucleotides read TGTGCCAGCAGCTTAGGCGGAGGGAGCTCCTACGAGCAGTACTTC.

The rearrangement joins TRBV30 to TRBJ2-5; D is ambiguous. The CDR3 consists of 11 residues. V lost 5 bases and J lost 5, with 9 bases in between. Germline CDR1 is GTSNPN and CDR2 is SVGIG (reference sequence). The CDR3 loop is CAWYDGETQYF. CDR3 coding DNA: TGTGCCTGGTACGATGGCGAGACCCAGTACTTC.

This clone has a handful of counts. V usage is TRBV4-2 and J usage is TRBJ1-1; the D gene is possibly TRBD1 (6 bases). V was cut by 1 base and J by 7 bases, with 19 bases left in between. The germline V gene has CDR1 LGHNA and CDR2 YNFKEQ. The CDR3 is 16 amino acids. CDR3 residues: CASSQGEDSPTIEAFF. CDR3 DNA: TGTGCCAGCAGCCAAGGAGAGGACAGTCCAACGATTGAAGCTTTCTTT.

The chain carries TRBV15 and TRBJ2-7, with 8 bases matching TRBD1. Losses at the gene ends were 5 bases for V and 5 bases for J; bases not matched to a gene: 14. The V gene's germline CDR1 is LNHNV and CDR2 YYDKDF (reference sequence). This CDR3 is 16 amino acids long. DNA for the CDR3: TGTGCCACCAGCGGCGAACAGGACAGGGTTTTCAACGAGCAGTACTTC. Translated: CATSGEQDRVFNEQYF. Together with reference TRBV15 and TRBJ2-7, the CDR3 gives the full variable domain: DAMVIQNPRYQVTQFGKPVTLSCSQTLNHNVMYWYQQKSSQAPKLLFHYYDKDFNNEADTPDNFQSRRPNTSFCFLDIRSPGLGDTAMYLCATSGEQDRVFNEQYFGPGTRLTVT.

The chain couples TRBV7-9 to TRBJ2-7, with D possibly matching TRBD2 (6 bases). CDR3 length: 15 amino acids. V was pared by 2 bases and J by 4 bases, with 15 bases between. Germline loops: CDR1 SEHNR, CDR2 FQNEAQ (reference sequence). In DNA form, the CDR3 reads TGTGCCAGCAGCTTACCCCCCGGGGGAGATTACGAGCAGTACTTC. The encoded protein is CASSLPPGGDYEQYF.

This rearrangement joins TRBV7-6 to TRBJ2-3, with 8 bases aligning to TRBD2. In germline, CDR1 is SGHVS, CDR2 FNYEAQ. The CDR3 spans 15 residues. The ends lost 5 bases at V and 5 bases at J; junction bases unmatched: 9. The CDR3 nucleotides read TGTGCCAGCAGCCTAGAGTTTCGGGAGGGAGATACGCAGTATTTT. This gives the protein CASSLEFREGDTQYF.

V and J are TRBV24-1 and TRBJ2-3; D is possibly TRBD2 (5 bases). The V gene lost 1 base and the J gene lost 6 bases, with 13 bases spanning the gap. Germline lookup yields CDR1 KGHDR and CDR2 SFDVKD. CDR3 length equals 15 residues. Here the CDR3 DNA reads TGTGCCACCAGTGATTTTGGACTCTCTAGGGATACGCAGTATTTT. Protein sequence: CATSDFGLSRDTQYF.

The genes are TRBV7-3 and TRBJ2-2; 14 bases are a match to TRBD2. With V trimmed by 5 bases and J by 4 bases, 3 bases remained unmatched. Germline values: CDR1 SGHTA, CDR2 FQGTGA. The CDR3 consists of 16 residues. The CDR3 region has the DNA TGTGCCAGCAGCGCAGGGACTAGCGGGAGCACCGGGGAGCTGTTTTTT. The encoded protein is CASSAGTSGSTGELFF.

The DNA for the CDR3 is TGTGCCAGTAGTGCTGACAGAGCTGGAAACACCATATATTTT. This codes for CASSADRAGNTIYF. The V and J genes are TRBV19 and TRBJ1-3; D might be TRBD1 (5 bases). V gave up 5 bases and J gave up 2 bases, with 10 bases separating them. The CDR3 is 14 residues long. Germline V gene lookup returns CDR1 LNHDA and CDR2 SQIVND (reference sequence).

The chain uses TRBV19 and TRBJ2-1; 7 bases agree with TRBD2. The length of the CDR3 is 14 residues. The V gene end was trimmed by 9 bases and the J gene end by 5 bases; junction bases not matched to a gene: 10. Germline assignment: CDR1 LNHDA and CDR2 SQIVND (reference sequence). The CDR3 nucleotides read TGTGCCAGCCAGAGGGCCGGGGGGAACAATGAGCAGTTCTTC. This encodes CASQRAGGNNEQFF.

J is TRBJ1-2 and V is TRBV11-3; tentatively, D is TRBD1 (5 bases). The V end was cut by 1 base, the J end by 4 bases, with 16 bases between. This CDR3 comprises 16 residues. Germline V lookup: CDR1 SGHNT, CDR2 YENEEA. The CDR3 DNA reads TGTGCCAGCAGCTTAGTCGTGTCGGGAGGGACCTATGGCTACACCTTC. Its translation: CASSLVVSGGTYGYTF.

The V and J genes are TRBV5-1 and TRBJ2-3, with a tentative D call TRBD2 (6 bases). Trimming removed 8 bases at V and 2 bases at J, with 18 bases between. This CDR3 contains 15 residues. Germline V gene sequence: CDR1 SGHRS, CDR2 YFSETQ. The CDR3 DNA reads TGCGCCAGTACGAGGGGAGGACCAAACACAGATACGCAGTATTTT. Encoded protein: CASTRGGPNTDTQYF.

J is TRBJ2-7 and V is TRBV5-8; 9 bases fit TRBD1. Germline V gene lookup returns CDR1 SGHTS and CDR2 YDEGEE. Trimming cost V 3 bases and J 2 bases; bases outside gene matches: 3. The CDR3 is made up of 14 amino acids. CDR3 protein: CASSYDRGTYEQYF. The CDR3, as DNA: TGTGCCAGCAGCTACGACAGGGGGACCTACGAGCAGTACTTC.

This sequence joins TRBV30 and TRBJ1-6, with TRBD1 identical over 9 bases. Unmatched junction bases numbered 8, after V lost 7 bases and J lost 10 bases. There are 13 residues in the CDR3. Germline V lookup: CDR1 GTSNPN, CDR2 SVGIG (reference sequence). The CDR3 here is CASTTGGKSPLHF. CDR3 bases: TGTGCCTCGACGACAGGGGGAAAGTCACCCCTCCACTTT.